There are many counts of the clone carrying this T cell receptor beta chain. Its antigen is still unknown. These data originate in a study of T-cell memory formation after mild COVID-19. TCRdb reprocessed the 5' RACE reads with MiXCR, giving one entry per CDR3 protein. The table lists about 50,000 distinct CDR3 sequences, roughly 12% of them singletons, with roughly a quarter in the top ten. Per the germline V gene, CDR1 is SGHVS and CDR2 is FNYEAQ. V was clipped by 0 bases and J by 9 bases, with 18 bases between them. This CDR3 region has 16 residues. General study points: Clones that contracted clustered mainly in CM and EM if CD4+ and in EMRA if CD8+.

Sequencing used PBMCs or a T cell subset sorted from them (not recorded which). The chain recombines TRBV7-6 with TRBJ2-1, with D uncertain. The receptor comes from a man younger than 35 who had mild COVID-19 (a few samples of this study predate the infection). Cell type and time point are not known. CDR3 sequence reads: CASSLAPSATGLEQFF. The CDR3 DNA is TGTGCCAGCAGCTTAGCGCCTTCGGCAACGGGCCTTGAGCAGTTCTTC.